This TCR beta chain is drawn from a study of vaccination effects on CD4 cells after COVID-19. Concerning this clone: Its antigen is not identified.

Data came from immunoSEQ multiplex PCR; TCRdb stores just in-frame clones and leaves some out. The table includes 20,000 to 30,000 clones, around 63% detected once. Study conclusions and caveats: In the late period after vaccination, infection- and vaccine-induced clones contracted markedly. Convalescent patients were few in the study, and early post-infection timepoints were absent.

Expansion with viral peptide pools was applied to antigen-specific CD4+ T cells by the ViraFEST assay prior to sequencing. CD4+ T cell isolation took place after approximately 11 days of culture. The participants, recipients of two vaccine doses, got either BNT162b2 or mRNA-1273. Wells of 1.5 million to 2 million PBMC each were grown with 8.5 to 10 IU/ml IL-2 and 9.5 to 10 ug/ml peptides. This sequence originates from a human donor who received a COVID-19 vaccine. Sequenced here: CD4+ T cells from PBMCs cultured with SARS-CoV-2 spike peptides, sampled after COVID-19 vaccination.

The CDR3 nucleotides read TGCAGCGTTGTACCCCGTGGGGCGGGAGGGACAGATACGCAGTATTTT. As protein: CSVVPRGAGGTDTQYF. The chain joins TRBV29-1 to TRBJ2-3; 9 bases agree with TRBD2. This CDR3 spans 16 amino acids. J was trimmed by 3 bases and V by 4 bases; bases with no gene match: 11. The germline gives CDR1 SQVTM, CDR2 ANQGSEA.